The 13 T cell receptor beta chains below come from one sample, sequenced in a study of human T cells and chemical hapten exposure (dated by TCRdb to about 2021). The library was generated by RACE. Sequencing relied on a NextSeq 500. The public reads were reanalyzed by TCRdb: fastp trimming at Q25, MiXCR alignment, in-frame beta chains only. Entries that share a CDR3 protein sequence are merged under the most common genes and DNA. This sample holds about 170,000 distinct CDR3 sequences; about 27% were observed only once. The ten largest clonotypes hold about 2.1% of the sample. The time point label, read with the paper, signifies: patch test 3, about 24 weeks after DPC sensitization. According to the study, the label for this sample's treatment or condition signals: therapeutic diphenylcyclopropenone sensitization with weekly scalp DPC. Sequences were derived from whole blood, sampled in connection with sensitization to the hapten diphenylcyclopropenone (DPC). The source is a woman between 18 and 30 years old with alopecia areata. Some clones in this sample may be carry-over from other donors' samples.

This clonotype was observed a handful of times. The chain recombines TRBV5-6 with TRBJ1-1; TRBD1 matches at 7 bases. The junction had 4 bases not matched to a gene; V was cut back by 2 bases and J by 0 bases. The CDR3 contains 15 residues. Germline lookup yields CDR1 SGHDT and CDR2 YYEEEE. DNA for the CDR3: TGTGCCAGCAGCTTCAGGGGGGTAGTGAACACTGAAGCTTTCTTT. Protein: CASSFRGVVNTEAFF.

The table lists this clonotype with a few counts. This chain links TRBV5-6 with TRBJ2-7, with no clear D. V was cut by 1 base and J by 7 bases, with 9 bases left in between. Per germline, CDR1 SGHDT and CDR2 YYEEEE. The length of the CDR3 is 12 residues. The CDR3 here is CASSLLTREQYF. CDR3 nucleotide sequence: TGTGCCAGCAGCTTGTTAACCCGGGAGCAGTACTTC.

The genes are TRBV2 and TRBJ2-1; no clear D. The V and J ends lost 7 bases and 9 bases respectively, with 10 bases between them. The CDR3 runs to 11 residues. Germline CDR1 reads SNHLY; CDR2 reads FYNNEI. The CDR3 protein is CASNWVGEQFF. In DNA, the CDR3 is TGTGCCAGCAATTGGGTCGGTGAGCAGTTCTTC.

The CDR3 here is CASSMSRGNQPQHF. The CDR3 region has the DNA TGTGCCAGCAGCATGAGTCGGGGCAATCAGCCCCAGCATTTT. This chain connects TRBV7-8 to TRBJ1-5; D not resolved. The V and J ends lost 5 bases and 2 bases respectively, with 10 bases between them. Germline V gives CDR1 SGHVS, CDR2 FQNEAQ. The CDR3 is 14 amino acids.

The CDR3 DNA follows: TGTGCCAGCAGCCCTGGCGGGGGGGTTAACACAGATACGCAGTATTTT. Translated: CASSPGGGVNTDTQYF. The rearrangement joins TRBV4-2 to TRBJ2-3; 9 bases map to TRBD2. The junction had 7 bases not matched to a gene; V was cut back by 4 bases and J by 2 bases. The germline CDR1 and CDR2 sequences are LGHNA and YNFKEQ. The CDR3 is made up of 16 amino acids.

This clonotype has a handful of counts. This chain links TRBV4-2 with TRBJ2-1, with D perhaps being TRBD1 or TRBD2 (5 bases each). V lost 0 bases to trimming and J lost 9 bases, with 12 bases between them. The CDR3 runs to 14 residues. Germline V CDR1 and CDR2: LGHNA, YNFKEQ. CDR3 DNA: TGTGCCAGCAGCCAAGATTGGGGGTCTGGTGAGCAGTTCTTC. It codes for CASSQDWGSGEQFF.

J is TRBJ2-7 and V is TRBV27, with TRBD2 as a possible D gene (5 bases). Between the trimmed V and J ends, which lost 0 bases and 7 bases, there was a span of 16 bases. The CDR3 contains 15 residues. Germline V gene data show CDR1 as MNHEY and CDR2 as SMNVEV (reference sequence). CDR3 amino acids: CASSLSGSLRGEQYF. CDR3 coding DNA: TGTGCCAGCAGTTTATCGGGGAGCCTCAGAGGAGAGCAGTACTTC.

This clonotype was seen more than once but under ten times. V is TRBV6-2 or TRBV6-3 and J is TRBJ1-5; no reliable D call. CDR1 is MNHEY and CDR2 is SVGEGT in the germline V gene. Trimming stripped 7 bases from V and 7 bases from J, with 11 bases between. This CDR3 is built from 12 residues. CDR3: CASKDVTQPQHF. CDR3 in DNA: TGTGCCAGCAAAGACGTGACGCAGCCCCAGCATTTT.

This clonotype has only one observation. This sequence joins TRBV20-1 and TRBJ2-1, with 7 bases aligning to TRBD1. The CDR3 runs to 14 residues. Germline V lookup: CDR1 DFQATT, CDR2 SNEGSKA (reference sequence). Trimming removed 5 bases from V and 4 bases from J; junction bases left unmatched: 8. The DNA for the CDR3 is TGCAGTGCTCGCCCGGGACAGCCTTACAATGAGCAGTTCTTC. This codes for CSARPGQPYNEQFF.

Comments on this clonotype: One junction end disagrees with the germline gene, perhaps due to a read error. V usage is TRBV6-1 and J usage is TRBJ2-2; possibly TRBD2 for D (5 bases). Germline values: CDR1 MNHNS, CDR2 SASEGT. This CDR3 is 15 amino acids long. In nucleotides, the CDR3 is TGTGCCAGCAGTGAAGCGCCCAGAAACACCGGGGAGCTGTTGTTT. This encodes CASSEAPRNTGELLF.

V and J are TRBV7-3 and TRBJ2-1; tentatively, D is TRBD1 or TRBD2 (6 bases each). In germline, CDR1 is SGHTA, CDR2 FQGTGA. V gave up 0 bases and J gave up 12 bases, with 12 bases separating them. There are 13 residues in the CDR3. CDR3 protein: CASSLTFEGGQFF. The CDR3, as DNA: TGTGCCAGCAGCTTAACGTTTGAGGGGGGGCAGTTCTTC.

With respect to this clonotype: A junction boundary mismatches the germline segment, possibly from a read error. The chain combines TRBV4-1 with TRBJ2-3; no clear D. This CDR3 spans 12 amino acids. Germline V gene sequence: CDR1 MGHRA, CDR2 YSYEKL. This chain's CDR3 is CASSQGRDTQNF. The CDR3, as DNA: TGCGCCAGCAGCCAAGGACGAGATACGCAGAATTTT.

CDR3 nucleotide sequence: TGCAGCGTTGAAGATCGGGAGAATGAGCAGTTCTTC. It codes for CSVEDRENEQFF. V is TRBV29-1 and J is TRBJ2-1; maybe TRBD2 (6 bases). The CDR3 is 12 residues long. Trimming stripped 0 bases from V and 7 bases from J, with 7 bases between. Germline values: CDR1 SQVTM, CDR2 ANQGSEA.